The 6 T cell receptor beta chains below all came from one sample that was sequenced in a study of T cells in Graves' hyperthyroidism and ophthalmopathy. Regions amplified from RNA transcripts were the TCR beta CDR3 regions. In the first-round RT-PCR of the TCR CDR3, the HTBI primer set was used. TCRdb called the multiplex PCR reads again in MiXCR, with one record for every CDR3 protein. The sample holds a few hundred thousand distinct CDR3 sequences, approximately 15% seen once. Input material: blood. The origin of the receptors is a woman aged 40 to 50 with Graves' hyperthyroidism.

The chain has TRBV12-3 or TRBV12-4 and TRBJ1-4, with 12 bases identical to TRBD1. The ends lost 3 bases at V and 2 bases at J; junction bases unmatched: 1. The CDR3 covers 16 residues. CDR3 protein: CASSFGTGGTNEKLFF. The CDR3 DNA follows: TGTGCCAGCAGTTTCGGGACAGGGGGCACTAATGAAAAACTGTTTTTT.

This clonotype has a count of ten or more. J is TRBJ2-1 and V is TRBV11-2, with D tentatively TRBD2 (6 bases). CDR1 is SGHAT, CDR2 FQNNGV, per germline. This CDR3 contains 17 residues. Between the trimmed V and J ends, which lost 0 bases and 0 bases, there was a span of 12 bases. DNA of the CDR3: TGTGCCAGCAGCTTAGATCGGGGCGGGATCTCCTACAATGAGCAGTTCTTC. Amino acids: CASSLDRGGISYNEQFF.

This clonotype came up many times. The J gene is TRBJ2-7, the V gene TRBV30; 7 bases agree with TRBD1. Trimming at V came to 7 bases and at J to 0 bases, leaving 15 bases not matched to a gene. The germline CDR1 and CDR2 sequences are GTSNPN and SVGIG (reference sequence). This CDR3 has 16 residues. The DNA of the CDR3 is TGTGCCTATCAATATACAGGGGACAAGTTCTCCTACGAGCAGTACTTC. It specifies CAYQYTGDKFSYEQYF.

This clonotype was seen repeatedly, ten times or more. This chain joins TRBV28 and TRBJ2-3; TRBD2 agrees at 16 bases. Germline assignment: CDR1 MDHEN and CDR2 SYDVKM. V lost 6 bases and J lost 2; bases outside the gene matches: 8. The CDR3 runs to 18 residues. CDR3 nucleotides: TGTGCCAGCAGAAAGGGACTAGCGGGAGGGTGGGCCACAGATACGCAGTATTTT. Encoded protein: CASRKGLAGGWATDTQYF.

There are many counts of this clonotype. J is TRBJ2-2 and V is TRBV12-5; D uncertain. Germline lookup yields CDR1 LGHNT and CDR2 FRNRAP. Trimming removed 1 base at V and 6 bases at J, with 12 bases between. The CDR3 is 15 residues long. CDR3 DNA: TGTGCTAGTGGTTTGGGCGTCCGGGTTCCCGGGGAGCTGTTTTTT. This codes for CASGLGVRVPGELFF.

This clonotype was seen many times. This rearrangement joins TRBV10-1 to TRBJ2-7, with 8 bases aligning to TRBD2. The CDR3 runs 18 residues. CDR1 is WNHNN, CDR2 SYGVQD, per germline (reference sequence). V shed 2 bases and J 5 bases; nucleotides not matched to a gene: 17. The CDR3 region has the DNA TGCGCCAGCAGTGAGAATAGCGGGAACCCCCCTTTCCAGGACGAGCAGTACTTC. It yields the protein CASSENSGNPPFQDEQYF.